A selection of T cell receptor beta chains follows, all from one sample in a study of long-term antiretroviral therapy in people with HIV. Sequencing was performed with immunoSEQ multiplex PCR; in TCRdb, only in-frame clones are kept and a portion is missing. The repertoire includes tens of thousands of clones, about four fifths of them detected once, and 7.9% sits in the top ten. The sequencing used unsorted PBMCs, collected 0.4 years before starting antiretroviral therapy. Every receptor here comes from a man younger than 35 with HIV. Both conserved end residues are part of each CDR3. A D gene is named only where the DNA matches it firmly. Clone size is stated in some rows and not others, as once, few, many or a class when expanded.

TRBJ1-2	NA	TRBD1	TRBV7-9	CASSPRDRGSYTF	TGTGCCAGCAGTCCCCGGGACAGGGGGAGCTACACCTTC
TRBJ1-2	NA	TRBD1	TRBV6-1	CASSAGTGGGNYGYTF	TGTGCCAGCAGTGCCGGGACAGGGGGCGGAAACTATGGCTACACCTTC
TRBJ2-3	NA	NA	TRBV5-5	CASSLTAWAVGDTQYF	TGTGCCAGCAGCTTAACAGCGTGGGCCGTAGGGGATACGCAGTATTTT
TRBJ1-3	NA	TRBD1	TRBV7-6	CASSPQGISGNTIYF	TGTGCCAGCAGCCCACAGGGGATCTCTGGAAACACCATATATTTT
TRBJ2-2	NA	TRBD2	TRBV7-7	CASSPRGLAGGPSGELFF	TGTGCTAGCAGCCCCCGCGGACTAGCGGGAGGGCCGTCCGGGGAGCTGTTTTTT
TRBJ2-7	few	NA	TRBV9	CASSVERWGPHEQYF	TGTGCCAGCAGCGTAGAACGATGGGGTCCGCACGAGCAGTACTTC
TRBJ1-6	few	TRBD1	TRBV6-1	CASSELGTGAGSPLHF	TGTGCCAGCAGTGAATTGGGGACAGGGGCGGGTTCACCCCTCCACTTT
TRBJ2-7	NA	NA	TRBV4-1	CASSQGHEQYF	TGCGCCAGCAGCCAGGGGCACGAGCAGTACTTC
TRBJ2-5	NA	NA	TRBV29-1	CSVPSVGVARETQYF	TGCAGCGTTCCCTCCGTGGGGGTTGCCAGGGAGACCCAGTACTTC
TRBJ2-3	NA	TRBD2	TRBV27	CASSPQLAGGGDTQYF	TGTGCCAGCAGTCCACAACTAGCGGGAGGGGGAGATACGCAGTATTTT
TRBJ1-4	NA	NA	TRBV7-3	CASSLTGNRNEKLFF	TGTGCCAGCAGCTTAACTGGGAACAGGAATGAAAAACTGTTTTTT
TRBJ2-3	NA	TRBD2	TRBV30	CAWIAGGFTDTQYF	TGTGCCTGGATTGCGGGAGGGTTCACAGATACGCAGTATTTT
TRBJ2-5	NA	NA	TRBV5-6	CASSLMGREETQYF	TGTGCCAGCAGCTTGATGGGCAGGGAAGAGACCCAGTACTTC
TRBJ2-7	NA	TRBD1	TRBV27	CASSLGAGGFPREQYF	TGTGCCAGCAGTTTAGGGGCAGGGGGCTTCCCTAGGGAGCAGTACTTC
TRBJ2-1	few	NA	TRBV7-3	CASSLSTSGHEQFF	TGTGCCAGCAGCTTATCGACTAGTGGGCATGAGCAGTTCTTC
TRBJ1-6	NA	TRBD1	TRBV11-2	CASSPTGFSPLHF	TGTGCCAGCAGCCCGACAGGGTTTTCACCCCTCCACTTT
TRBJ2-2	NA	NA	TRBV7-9	CADLVMNTGELFF	TGTGCCGACCTTGTCATGAACACCGGGGAGCTGTTTTTT
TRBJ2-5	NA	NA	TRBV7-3	CASSFLLTANQETQYF	TGTGCCAGCAGCTTTTTATTAACCGCGAACCAAGAGACCCAGTACTTC
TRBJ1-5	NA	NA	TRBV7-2	CASSFTGYSNQPQHF	TGTGCCAGCAGTTTTACAGGCTATAGCAATCAGCCCCAGCATTTT
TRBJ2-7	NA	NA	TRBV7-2	CASSPWGLIYEQYF	TGTGCCAGCAGCCCTTGGGGACTTATCTACGAGCAGTACTTC
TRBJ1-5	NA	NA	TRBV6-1	CASSGGGLSNQPQHF	TGTGCCAGCAGTGGCGGGGGGCTTAGCAATCAGCCCCAGCATTTT
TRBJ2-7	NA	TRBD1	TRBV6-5	CASSSGQEDYEQYF	TGTGCCAGCAGCTCCGGACAGGAGGACTACGAGCAGTACTTC
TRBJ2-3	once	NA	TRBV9	CASSPRDTQYF	TGTGCCAGCAGCCCTCGGGATACGCAGTATTTT
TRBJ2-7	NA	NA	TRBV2	CASSEAGSGSGYEQYF	TGTGCCAGCAGTGAAGCGGGTTCCGGTAGCGGCTACGAGCAGTACTTC
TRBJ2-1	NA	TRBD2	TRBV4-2	CASSHSLAASYNEQFF	TGTGCCAGCAGCCACTCCCTAGCGGCTTCCTACAATGAGCAGTTCTTC
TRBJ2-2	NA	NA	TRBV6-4	CASSDGPGDGTGELFF	TGTGCCAGCAGTGACGGGCCGGGGGACGGCACCGGGGAGCTGTTTTTT
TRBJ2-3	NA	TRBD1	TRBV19	CASSIRGHLADTQYF	TGTGCCAGTAGTATAAGGGGGCATTTAGCAGATACGCAGTATTTT
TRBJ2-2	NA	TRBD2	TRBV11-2	CASSSGITSGGARGELFF	TGTGCCAGCAGCTCCGGGATAACTAGCGGGGGGGCAAGGGGGGAGCTGTTTTTT
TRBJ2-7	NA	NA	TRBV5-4	CASRERQGSLMEQYF	TGTGCCAGCAGGGAAAGGCAGGGGTCCCTTATGGAGCAGTACTTC
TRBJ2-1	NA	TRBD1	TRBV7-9	CASGQGYNEQFF	TGTGCCAGTGGACAGGGCTACAATGAGCAGTTCTTC
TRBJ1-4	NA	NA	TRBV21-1	CATREKLFF	TGTGCCACCAGAGAAAAACTGTTTTTT
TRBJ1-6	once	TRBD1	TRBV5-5	CASSLRGGGLSYNSPLHF	TGTGCCAGCAGCTTGCGAGGGGGCGGCTTATCGTACAATTCACCCCTCCACTTT
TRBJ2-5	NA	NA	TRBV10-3	CAISGKAGHLQETQYF	TGTGCCATCAGTGGGAAAGCGGGCCACCTGCAAGAGACCCAGTACTTC
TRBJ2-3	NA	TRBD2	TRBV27	CASSSSGALTDTQYF	TGTGCCAGCAGTTCTAGCGGGGCCCTCACAGATACGCAGTATTTT
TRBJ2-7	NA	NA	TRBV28	CASSFGGSATAYEQYF	TGTGCCAGCAGTTTCGGAGGTAGCGCAACAGCCTACGAGCAGTACTTC
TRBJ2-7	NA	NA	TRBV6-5	CASHTHYYEQYF	TGTGCCAGCCACACCCACTACTACGAGCAGTACTTC
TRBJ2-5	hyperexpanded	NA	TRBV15	CATSRYGGETQYF	TGTGCCACCAGCAGATATGGGGGTGAGACCCAGTACTTC
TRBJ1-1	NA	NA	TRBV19	CASSRIRQGGDTEAFF	TGTGCCAGTAGTCGCATACGGCAGGGAGGTGACACTGAAGCTTTCTTT
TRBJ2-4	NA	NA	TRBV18	CASSADQRDIQYF	TGTGCCAGCTCAGCCGACCAGAGGGACATTCAGTACTTC
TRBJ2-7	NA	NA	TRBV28	CASSLLQGIGHEQYF	TGTGCCAGCAGTTTATTGCAGGGGATTGGGCACGAGCAGTACTTC
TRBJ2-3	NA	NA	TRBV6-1	CASIDTYTDTQYF	TGTGCCAGCATTGACACTTACACAGATACGCAGTATTTT
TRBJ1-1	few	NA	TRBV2	CASRLQGEAFF	TGTGCCAGCAGATTACAGGGAGAAGCTTTCTTT
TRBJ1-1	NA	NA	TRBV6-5	CASSYSFGVAEAFF	TGTGCCAGCAGTTACTCGTTTGGGGTGGCTGAAGCTTTCTTT
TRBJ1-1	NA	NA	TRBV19	CASAVGTEAFF	TGTGCCAGTGCTGTGGGGACTGAAGCTTTCTTT
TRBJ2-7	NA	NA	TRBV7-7	CASTWGTPIYEQYF	TGTGCTAGCACCTGGGGGACACCGATCTACGAGCAGTACTTC
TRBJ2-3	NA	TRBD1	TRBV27	CASSFHETGTTDTQYF	TGTGCCAGCAGTTTCCACGAGACAGGGACCACAGATACGCAGTATTTT
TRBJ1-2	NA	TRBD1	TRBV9	CASSVEDRGPDGYTF	TGTGCCAGCAGCGTAGAGGACAGGGGGCCGGATGGCTACACCTTC
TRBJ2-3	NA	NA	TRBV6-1	CASSEQGTPVADTQYF	TGTGCCAGCAGTGAACAGGGGACCCCGGTGGCAGATACGCAGTATTTT
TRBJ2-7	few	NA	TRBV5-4	CASSRNYEQYF	TGTGCCAGCAGCCGAAACTACGAGCAGTACTTC
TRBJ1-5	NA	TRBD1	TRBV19	CASSRDRLNQPQHF	TGTGCCAGTAGTCGGGACAGGCTAAATCAGCCCCAGCATTTT
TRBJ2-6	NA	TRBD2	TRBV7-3	CASSGIPGLVVSGANVLTF	TGTGCCAGCAGCGGTATCCCGGGACTAGTCGTCTCTGGGGCCAACGTCCTGACTTTC
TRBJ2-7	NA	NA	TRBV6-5	CASTSWRDVYEQYF	TGTGCCAGCACTTCTTGGAGGGATGTTTACGAGCAGTACTTC